The 25 T cell receptor beta chains given below trace back to one sample, sequenced in a study of blood T cells in healthy people across ages. Sample-barcoded 5' priming and a J-beta primer mix drove a second PCR of about 6 to 11 cycles. TCRdb re-called the 5' RACE reads with MiXCR, one entry per CDR3 protein. The sample holds 600,000 or so distinct CDR3 sequences; 40% to 50% are singletons and the top ten take around 25%. The sample consisted of blood. Receptors originate from a man at least 80 years old in good health.

The genes are TRBV4-3 and TRBJ2-5, with 7 bases fitting TRBD2. Trimming removed 1 base from V and 7 bases from J; junction bases left unmatched: 12. This CDR3 is 16 amino acids long. The germline gives CDR1 LGHNA, CDR2 YSLEER. CDR3 loop: CASSQGSGLSTGTQYF. The CDR3, as DNA: TGCGCCAGCAGCCAAGGGTCGGGACTATCAACTGGGACCCAGTACTTC.

The chain couples TRBV14 to TRBJ1-4; a possible D gene is TRBD1 (5 bases). The V end was cut by 4 bases, the J end by 6 bases, with 9 bases between. The CDR3 covers 13 residues. The V gene's germline CDR1 is SGHDN and CDR2 FVKESK. The CDR3 sequence is CASSRGRDEKLFF. CDR3 in DNA: TGTGCCAGCAGCCGGGGACGGGATGAAAAACTGTTTTTT.

The chain carries TRBV20-1 and TRBJ2-1, with 9 bases that match TRBD2. The CDR3 sequence is 14 residues long. The V gene's germline CDR1 is DFQATT and CDR2 SNEGSKA (reference sequence). With 3 bases clipped from V and 9 bases from J, the junction kept 9 bases outside the gene matches. CDR3 region: CSASGGQLAGEQFF. CDR3 in DNA: TGCAGTGCTAGTGGAGGGCAACTAGCGGGTGAGCAGTTCTTC.

Many counts were recorded for this clonotype. This chain uses TRBV6-5 with TRBJ2-7; no definite D call. V lost 2 bases and J 3 bases, leaving 8 bases between the germline ends. Looked up from germline, CDR1 is MNHEY and CDR2 is SVGAGI. The CDR3 is 13 residues long. The CDR3 sequence is CASSYGTNYEQYF. The CDR3 nucleotides read TGTGCCAGCAGTTACGGCACAAACTACGAGCAGTACTTC.

The V and J genes are TRBV11-2 and TRBJ2-1, with 7 nucleotides matching TRBD2. This CDR3 has 15 amino acids. From germline, CDR1 is SGHAT and CDR2 FQNNGV. The V and J ends lost 7 bases and 3 bases, in that order; junction bases with no gene match: 9. The CDR3 region is CASTRVAGDYNEQFF. The CDR3 nucleotides are TGTGCCAGCACCCGTGTTGCGGGGGACTACAATGAGCAGTTCTTC.

This clonotype has only a few counts. This chain's CDR3 is CASSLVFGYSYEQYF. CDR3 in DNA: TGCGCCAGCAGCCTTGTTTTTGGCTACTCCTACGAGCAGTACTTC. The rearrangement uses TRBV4-3 and TRBJ2-7; no definite D call. V shed 4 bases and J shed 0 bases, with 13 bases lying between them. This CDR3 is 15 amino acids long. In germline, CDR1 is LGHNA, CDR2 YSLEER.

DNA for the CDR3: TGTGCCAGCAGCCCGACACAACTCTCGGGAGATACGCAGTATTTT. As protein: CASSPTQLSGDTQYF. The chain has TRBV7-2 and TRBJ2-3; D call uncertain. This CDR3 contains 15 residues. V was cut by 5 bases and J by 5 bases, with 17 bases left in between. In germline, CDR1 is SGHTA, CDR2 FQGNSA.

This clonotype appeared a few times. The V gene is TRBV9, the J gene TRBJ2-1, with 7 bases fitting TRBD1. The CDR3 extends over 13 amino acids. CDR1 is SGDLS, CDR2 YYNGEE, per germline. J was trimmed by 10 bases and V by 4 bases; bases with no gene match: 8. CDR3 residues: CASSNSGGSEQFF. The CDR3 DNA reads TGTGCCAGCAGCAACTCAGGGGGATCGGAGCAGTTCTTC. The full variable domain, its missing parts supplied by reference TRBV9 and TRBJ2-1, is DSGVTQTPKHLITATGQRVTLRCSPRSGDLSVYWYQQSLDQGLQFLIQYYNGEERAKGNILERFSAQQFPDLHSELNLSSLELGDSALYFCASSNSGGSEQFFGPGTRLTVL.

The chain uses TRBV20-1 and TRBJ2-5; D possibly matches TRBD1 or TRBD2 (6 bases each). The CDR3 is 13 amino acids. Trimming cost V 3 bases and J 4 bases, with 12 bases left between them. The germline V gene has CDR1 DFQATT and CDR2 SNEGSKA (reference sequence). CDR3 loop: CSARGAGRETQYF. CDR3 DNA sequence: TGCAGTGCTAGGGGGGCGGGACGAGAGACCCAGTACTTC.

This clonotype was observed a handful of times. The rearrangement joins TRBV7-9 to TRBJ2-3; 7 nucleotides match TRBD2. Germline V CDR1 and CDR2: SEHNR, FQNEAQ (reference sequence). CDR3 size: 15 residues. The trim removed 5 bases at V and 2 bases at J, leaving 7 bases unmatched. CDR3 sequence: CASSHGAGATDTQYF. CDR3 in DNA: TGTGCCAGCAGCCATGGCGCGGGAGCCACAGATACGCAGTATTTT.

This chain joins TRBV7-3 and TRBJ2-3; tentative D call: TRBD2 (6 bases). The CDR3 has 12 amino acids. V was shortened by 5 bases and J by 7 bases, with 10 bases between the two germline ends. Germline V lookup: CDR1 SGHTA, CDR2 FQGTGA. The CDR3 sequence: CASSPGGNTQYF. In DNA form, the CDR3 reads TGTGCCAGCAGCCCCGGAGGGAATACGCAGTATTTT.

This clonotype was seen at least ten times. The chain is built from TRBV6-6 and TRBJ1-6; 8 bases line up with TRBD1. Germline lookup yields CDR1 MNHNY and CDR2 SVGAGI (reference sequence). Trimming at V came to 6 bases and at J to 0 bases, leaving 4 bases not matched to a gene. The CDR3 covers 16 residues. The CDR3: CASRGTGGSYNSPLHF. The CDR3 DNA sequence: TGTGCCAGCAGGGGTACAGGGGGCTCCTATAATTCACCCCTCCACTTT.

The chain is built from TRBV27 and TRBJ2-1; D is uncertain. Germline loops: CDR1 MNHEY, CDR2 SMNVEV (reference sequence). Trimming removed 6 bases from V and 6 bases from J, with 9 bases in between. This CDR3 region has 12 residues. CDR3 in DNA: TGTGCCAGCAGAGGCCGACCCAATGAGCAGTTCTTC. It translates to CASRGRPNEQFF.

The rearrangement uses TRBV28 and TRBJ2-1; TRBD1 or TRBD2 may be the D gene (6 bases each). The V gene's germline CDR1 is MDHEN and CDR2 SYDVKM. The CDR3 length is 13 residues. Deletions cut 3 bases from V and 9 bases from J, with 12 bases between. The CDR3 DNA reads as TGTGCCAGCAGTTTGCCACAGGGAGGTGAGCAGTTCTTC. Translating it yields CASSLPQGGEQFF.

Only a few counts were recorded for this clonotype. The chain recombines TRBV28 with TRBJ1-1; a possible D gene is TRBD1 (5 bases). Trimming shortened V by 8 bases and J by 2 bases, and 15 bases separated the two germline ends. Germline loops: CDR1 MDHEN, CDR2 SYDVKM. The CDR3 is made up of 14 amino acids. The CDR3 loop reads CASGSGYRNTEAFF. The CDR3 DNA reads as TGTGCCAGCGGCTCAGGGTACAGAAACACTGAAGCTTTCTTT. The full variable domain, in which reference TRBV28 and TRBJ1-1 provide the parts outside the CDR3, is DVKVTQSSRYLVKRTGEKVFLECVQDMDHENMFWYRQDPGLGLRLIYFSYDVKMKEKGDIPEGYSVSREKKERFSLILESASTNQTSMYLCASGSGYRNTEAFFGQGTRLTVV.

This chain joins TRBV25-1 and TRBJ2-1; D uncertain. V was cut by 3 bases and J by 5 bases, with 14 bases left in between. Germline CDR1 is MGHDK and CDR2 is SYGVNS. This CDR3 has 15 amino acids. CDR3 in amino acids: CASSDFAEPNNEQFF. In DNA form, the CDR3 reads TGTGCCAGCAGTGATTTTGCGGAACCGAACAATGAGCAGTTCTTC.

About this clonotype: This may arise from a read error, as a much more abundant clone is one base away. This chain's CDR3 is CASSLTSGSDEQFF. CDR3 nucleotides: TGCGCCAGCAGCTTGACTAGCGGGAGTGATGAGCAGTTCTTC. The gene calls are TRBV5-1 and TRBJ2-1; 11 bases match TRBD2. V dropped 1 base and J dropped 8; count of bases not matched to a gene: 2. This CDR3 is built from 14 residues. Germline V gives CDR1 SGHRS, CDR2 YFSETQ.

This clonotype was seen more than once but under ten times. This chain uses TRBV7-2 with TRBJ2-5, with 7 bases matching TRBD1. The V gene end was trimmed by 5 bases and the J gene end by 4 bases; junction bases not matched to a gene: 4. Per the germline V gene, CDR1 is SGHTA and CDR2 is FQGNSA. There are 13 residues in the CDR3. The CDR3: CASSRTGSETQYF. In nucleotides, the CDR3 is TGTGCCAGCAGCCGGACAGGATCAGAGACCCAGTACTTC. The full variable domain, rest sourced from reference TRBV7-2 and TRBJ2-5, is GAGVSQSPSNKVTEKGKDVELRCDPISGHTALYWYRQSLGQGLEFLIYFQGNSAPDKSGLPSDRFSAERTGGSVSTLTIQRTQQEDSAVYLCASSRTGSETQYFGPGTRLLVL.

The chain recombines TRBV7-2 with TRBJ2-5; the D is unclear. Germline V CDR1 and CDR2: SGHTA, FQGNSA. Trimming shortened V by 4 bases and J by 0 bases, and 9 bases separated the two germline ends. The CDR3 has 14 residues. In DNA, the CDR3 is TGTGCCAGCAGCTCAAGTTGGAACCAAGAGACCCAGTACTTC. It encodes CASSSSWNQETQYF.

This chain joins TRBV20-1 and TRBJ1-1; D gene ambiguous. Trimming stripped 1 base from V and 0 bases from J, with 12 bases between. CDR1 and CDR2 (germline): DFQATT, SNEGSKA (reference sequence). The CDR3 totals 15 residues. The CDR3 DNA reads TGCAGTGCTAGAGCAGAGAGGAGCCTGAACACTGAAGCTTTCTTT. This codes for CSARAERSLNTEAFF.

Note on this clonotype: A much larger clonotype is one base distant, so this may be a read error. The chain combines TRBV9 with TRBJ2-5; D uncertain. The J call may be faulty, since TRBJ2-7 better matches the DNA end. Germline CDR1 and CDR2: SGDLS and YYNGEE. CDR3 length: 14 amino acids. The CDR3: CASSRSRFPYEQYF. For the CDR3, the DNA is TGTGCCAGCAGTCGATCAAGGTTTCCCTACGAGCAGTACTTC.

The chain recombines TRBV12-3 or TRBV12-4 with TRBJ2-5, with TRBD2 matching over 10 bases. CDR3 length equals 21 residues. J was trimmed by 3 bases and V by 2 bases; bases with no gene match: 21. CDR3 amino acids: CASSLRPPATTPGLAKETQYF. In DNA form, the CDR3 reads TGTGCCAGCAGTTTACGACCTCCGGCGACAACCCCGGGACTAGCGAAAGAGACCCAGTACTTC.

This chain links TRBV28 with TRBJ1-4; D is unclear. The CDR3 contains 14 residues. Deletions cut 10 bases from V and 0 bases from J, with 12 bases between. Looked up from germline, CDR1 is MDHEN and CDR2 is SYDVKM. CDR3 bases: TGTGCCACAAACAACCGGGCAACTAATGAAAAACTGTTTTTT. Protein: CATNNRATNEKLFF.

The genes are TRBV9 and TRBJ2-1; weak D call: TRBD1 (6 bases). The CDR3 is 15 amino acids. Germline V gene lookup returns CDR1 SGDLS and CDR2 YYNGEE. V gave up 0 bases and J gave up 7 bases, with 14 bases separating them. CDR3 in amino acids: CASSVGGGPTNEQFF. The DNA for the CDR3 is TGTGCCAGCAGCGTAGGAGGGGGACCCACGAATGAGCAGTTCTTC. Drawing the rest from reference TRBV9 and TRBJ2-1, the complete variable domain is DSGVTQTPKHLITATGQRVTLRCSPRSGDLSVYWYQQSLDQGLQFLIQYYNGEERAKGNILERFSAQQFPDLHSELNLSSLELGDSALYFCASSVGGGPTNEQFFGPGTRLTVL.

The CDR3 region has the DNA TGCGCCAGCAGCTTGGACAGGGCTGGGTCACCCCTCCACTTT. Translating it yields CASSLDRAGSPLHF. The chain joins TRBV5-1 to TRBJ1-6; TRBD1 might be the D (6 bases). The CDR3 is 14 residues long. The V gene's germline CDR1 is SGHRS and CDR2 YFSETQ. The ends were cut back, 0 bases at V and 10 bases at J, with 11 bases in the middle.